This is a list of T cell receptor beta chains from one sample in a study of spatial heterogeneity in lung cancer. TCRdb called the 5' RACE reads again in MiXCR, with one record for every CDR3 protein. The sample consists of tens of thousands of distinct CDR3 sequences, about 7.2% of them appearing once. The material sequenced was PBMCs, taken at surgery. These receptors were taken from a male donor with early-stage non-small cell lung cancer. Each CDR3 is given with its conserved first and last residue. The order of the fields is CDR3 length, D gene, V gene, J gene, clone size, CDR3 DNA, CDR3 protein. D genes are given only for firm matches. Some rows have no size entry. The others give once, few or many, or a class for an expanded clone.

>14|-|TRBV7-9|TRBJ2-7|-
TGTGCCAGCAGTTCGGGGACCGGTGCCTACGAGCAGTACTTC
CASSSGTGAYEQYF
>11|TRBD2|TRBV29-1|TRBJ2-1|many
TGCAGCGGGGAGCAGCGGGAGGAGCAGTTCTTC
CSGEQREEQFF
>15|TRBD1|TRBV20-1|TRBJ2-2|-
TGCAGTGCTAGAGATCGCGGGACAGGGGCCGGGGAGCTGTTTTTT
CSARDRGTGAGELFF
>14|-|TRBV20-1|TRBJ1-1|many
TGCAGTGCTAGAGATTCGGGGGAAAACACTGAAGCTTTCTTT
CSARDSGENTEAFF
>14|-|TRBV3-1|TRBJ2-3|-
TGTGCCAGCAGCCAAACACGTACTAGCCATACGCAGTATTTT
CASSQTRTSHTQYF
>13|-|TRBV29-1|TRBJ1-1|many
TGCAGCGCCAGGACCGCGTTGAACACTGAAGCTTTCTTT
CSARTALNTEAFF
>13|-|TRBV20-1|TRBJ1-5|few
TGCAGTGCTAGAGATGTACTGGTGGGGCCCCAGCATTTT
CSARDVLVGPQHF
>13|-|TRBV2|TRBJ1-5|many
TGTGCCAGCAGTGAATGGGTAAACCAGCCCCAGCATTTT
CASSEWVNQPQHF
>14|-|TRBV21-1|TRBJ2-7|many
TGTGCCAGCGAGGCCCACCGGGCGTCCTACGAGCAGTACTTC
CASEAHRASYEQYF
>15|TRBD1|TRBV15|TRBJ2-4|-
TGTGCCACCAGCAGGAGACAGGGCACCAAAAACATTCAGTACTTC
CATSRRQGTKNIQYF
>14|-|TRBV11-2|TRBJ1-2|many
TGTGCCAGCAGCTTAATTGGACGGGACTATGGCTACACCTTC
CASSLIGRDYGYTF
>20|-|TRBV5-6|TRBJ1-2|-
TGTGCCAGCAGCCCACCCCCTTATCGGGACATAATGGGGCGTAACTATGGCTACACCTTC
CASSPPPYRDIMGRNYGYTF
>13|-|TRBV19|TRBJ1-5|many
TGTGCCAGTAGTATCACAGGGAATCAGCCCCAGCATTTT
CASSITGNQPQHF